The 17 T cell receptor beta chains below all came from one sample that was sequenced in a study of T cells after yellow fever vaccination. MiXCR was run by TCRdb on the 5' RACE reads, yielding one entry per CDR3 protein. This sample has a few hundred thousand distinct CDR3 sequences, with about 4% found just once. Sequencing used PBMCs, obtained 5 days after the yellow fever booster vaccination. All receptors derive from a man aged 18 to 29 who received the YFV17D yellow fever vaccine.

The rearrangement uses TRBV18 and TRBJ2-3, with 7 bases that match TRBD2. Trimming removed 3 bases from V and 4 bases from J; junction bases left unmatched: 4. Germline CDR1 reads KGHSH; CDR2 reads LQKENI. The CDR3 has 14 amino acids. The DNA of the CDR3 is TGTGCCAGCTCACCTCGAGCGGGGCCAGATACGCAGTATTTT. Amino acids: CASSPRAGPDTQYF.

The CDR3 here is CASSIGQGTIGNQPQHF. In DNA, the CDR3 is TGTGCCAGTAGTATTGGACAGGGCACAATTGGCAATCAGCCCCAGCATTTT. This chain uses TRBV19 with TRBJ1-5, with 8 bases aligning to TRBD1. The J segment lost 2 bases and the V segment lost 3 bases, leaving 9 bases of the junction unmatched. This CDR3 has 17 amino acids. The V gene's germline CDR1 is LNHDA and CDR2 SQIVND (reference sequence).

This clonotype showed up many times. V and J are TRBV7-8 and TRBJ2-2; a possible D gene is TRBD2 (6 bases). V was clipped by 4 bases and J by 5 bases, with 23 bases between them. The length of the CDR3 is 18 residues. Germline V lookup: CDR1 SGHVS, CDR2 FQNEAQ. This chain's CDR3 is CASSSLATSGIRTGELFF. The CDR3 nucleotides are TGTGCCAGCAGCTCACTAGCCACCTCAGGGATAAGGACCGGGGAGCTGTTTTTT.

The rearrangement uses TRBV18 and TRBJ2-7; either TRBD1 or TRBD2 may fit D (5 bases each). The V gene's germline CDR1 is KGHSH and CDR2 LQKENI. This CDR3 has 15 residues. V was clipped by 6 bases and J by 5 bases, with 20 bases between them. Here the CDR3 reads CASSPLPGPWNEQYV. CDR3 coding DNA: TGTGCCAGCTCTCCCCTACCGGGACCCTGGAACGAGCAGTACGTC.

A few counts support this clonotype. This chain uses TRBV7-9 with TRBJ2-2; no definite D call. Germline CDR1 SEHNR, CDR2 FQNEAQ (reference sequence). The CDR3 is made up of 13 amino acids. V dropped 4 bases and J dropped 6 bases, with 9 bases sitting between them. CDR3 in DNA: TGTGCCAGCAGCTCCTCAAAGTCCGGGGAGCTGTTTTTT. Translated: CASSSSKSGELFF.

This chain uses TRBV7-9 with TRBJ1-2; TRBD1 matches at 9 bases. Germline-derived CDR1 and CDR2 are SEHNR and FQNEAQ (reference sequence). The CDR3 runs 15 residues. V lost 6 bases, J lost 2 bases, and 7 bases stayed unmatched. For the CDR3, the DNA is TGTGCCAGCAGTCCGGGACAGGGCCCGAACTATGGCTACACCTTC. Amino acid sequence: CASSPGQGPNYGYTF.

This rearrangement joins TRBV4-3 to TRBJ1-2; D is undetermined. V was cut by 0 bases and J by 8 bases, with 16 bases left in between. The CDR3 is 15 residues long. Per germline, CDR1 LGHNA and CDR2 YSLEER. The CDR3 here is CASSQDPSWPRGYTF. CDR3 nucleotide sequence: TGCGCCAGCAGCCAAGATCCGAGCTGGCCTAGGGGCTACACCTTC.

As DNA, the CDR3 is TGTGCCAGCAGCCGGACAGGGGTGGTCACCGGGGAGCTGTTTTTT. This sequence encodes CASSRTGVVTGELFF. The rearrangement joins TRBV7-2 to TRBJ2-2, with 9 nucleotides matching TRBD1. This CDR3 has 15 amino acids. The germline CDR1 and CDR2 sequences are SGHTA and FQGNSA. The ends lost 5 bases at V and 4 bases at J; junction bases unmatched: 5.

The chain recombines TRBV11-2 with TRBJ2-7, with 11 nucleotides matching TRBD2. Germline V gene data show CDR1 as SGHAT and CDR2 as FQNNGV. CDR3 length: 15 residues. V trimming: 3 bases; J trimming: 6 bases; junction bases outside the gene matches: 7. The CDR3 reads CASSFIPSGGSEQYF. The DNA for the CDR3 is TGTGCCAGCAGCTTCATCCCTAGCGGGGGGAGCGAGCAGTACTTC.

This clonotype appeared many times. V usage is TRBV12-3 or TRBV12-4 and J usage is TRBJ2-5; D may be TRBD1 (6 bases). The V end was cut by 1 base, the J end by 5 bases, with 14 bases between. The CDR3 sequence is 15 residues long. The chain's CDR3 is CASSLVSGAAETQYF. The CDR3 region has the DNA TGTGCCAGCAGTTTAGTATCAGGGGCGGCTGAGACCCAGTACTTC.

The sample holds a few counts of this clonotype. The chain uses TRBV5-1 and TRBJ2-5; tentatively, D is TRBD1 or TRBD2 (5 bases each). V was trimmed by 0 bases and J by 2 bases, leaving 20 bases between them. Germline loops: CDR1 SGHRS, CDR2 YFSETQ. The CDR3 loop spans 18 amino acids. This CDR3 is CASSLDSRGGWVQETQYF. In DNA form, the CDR3 reads TGCGCCAGCAGCTTGGATTCTCGGGGCGGATGGGTGCAAGAGACCCAGTACTTC.

This clonotype was recorded at least ten times. CDR3 nucleotides: TGTGCCAGCAGCCACGGGGACACCGGGGAGCTGTTTTTT. It codes for CASSHGDTGELFF. The chain joins TRBV3-1 to TRBJ2-2, with a weak D call TRBD2 (5 bases). The CDR3 spans 13 residues. Trimming shortened V by 3 bases and J by 3 bases, and 5 bases separated the two germline ends. Germline V lookup: CDR1 LGHDT, CDR2 YNNKEL (reference sequence).

Ten or more counts support this clonotype. The rearrangement joins TRBV7-2 to TRBJ2-7, with TRBD1 matching 8 bases. Germline CDR1 SGHTA, CDR2 FQGNSA. The CDR3 is made up of 14 amino acids. The J segment lost 2 bases and the V segment lost 4 bases, leaving 4 bases of the junction unmatched. CDR3 DNA: TGTGCCAGCAGCTCGGGGACAGGCGCCTACGAGCAGTACTTC. Protein sequence: CASSSGTGAYEQYF.

The chain couples TRBV4-3 to TRBJ2-7; 9 bases line up with TRBD1. The V gene's germline CDR1 is LGHNA and CDR2 YSLEER. Trimming took 3 bases from V and 4 from J; bases not matched to a gene: 4. This CDR3 is 14 amino acids long. CDR3 in amino acids: CASSQLTGGYEQYF. In DNA, the CDR3 is TGCGCCAGCAGCCAGTTGACAGGGGGTTACGAGCAGTACTTC.

This clonotype was counted a few times. In nucleotides, the CDR3 is TGCAGTGCTAGAGATCAGCGGTCTAATTCACCCCTCCACTTT. It specifies CSARDQRSNSPLHF. The rearrangement joins TRBV20-1 to TRBJ1-6, with D unresolved. The length of the CDR3 is 14 residues. Germline V CDR1 and CDR2: DFQATT, SNEGSKA (reference sequence). V lost 0 bases and J lost 6, with 9 bases in between.

The rearrangement joins TRBV7-2 to TRBJ1-2; D may be TRBD1 (6 bases). Germline V gives CDR1 SGHTA, CDR2 FQGNSA. The CDR3 is 15 residues long. The V gene lost 5 bases and the J gene lost 8 bases, with 21 bases spanning the gap. The CDR3 DNA sequence: TGTGCCAGCAGCACATCCGGGACAACCGGGGGCGGCTACACCTTC. This sequence encodes CASSTSGTTGGGYTF.

This clonotype occurred many times. V and J are TRBV6-5 and TRBJ1-2, with 7 bases fitting TRBD1. V was clipped by 0 bases and J by 8 bases; unmatched bases: 9. This CDR3 spans 15 amino acids. Germline CDR1 MNHEY, CDR2 SVGAGI. CDR3 amino acids: CASSYSASGGRGYTF. The CDR3 coding sequence is TGTGCCAGCAGTTACTCGGCGTCAGGGGGACGGGGCTACACCTTC.